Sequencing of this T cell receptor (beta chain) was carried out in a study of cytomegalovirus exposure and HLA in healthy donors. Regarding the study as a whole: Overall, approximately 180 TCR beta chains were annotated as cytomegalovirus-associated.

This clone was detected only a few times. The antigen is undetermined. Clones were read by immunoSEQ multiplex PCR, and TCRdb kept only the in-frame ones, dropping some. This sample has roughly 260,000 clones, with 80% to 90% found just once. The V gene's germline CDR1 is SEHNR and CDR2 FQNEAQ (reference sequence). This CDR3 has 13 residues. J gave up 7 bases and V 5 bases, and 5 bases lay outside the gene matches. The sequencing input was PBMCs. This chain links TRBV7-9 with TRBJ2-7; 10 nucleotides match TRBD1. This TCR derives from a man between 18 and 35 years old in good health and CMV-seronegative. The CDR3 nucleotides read TGTGCCAGCAGCGGAGACAGGGGGCGGGAGCAGTACTTC. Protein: CASSGDRGREQYF.